The next 29 T cell receptor beta chains were all read from a single sample in a study of CD8 T cells in ankylosing spondylitis. TCRdb ran MiXCR on the 5' RACE reads and lists one entry per CDR3 protein. The table has about 10,000 distinct CDR3 sequences, around 6% seen once. Sequencing was done on a sample of blood, either unsorted or a sorted T cell fraction (not recorded which). The source of these receptors is a female donor with ankylosing spondylitis or in good health (not recorded which).

This clonotype appeared many times. The chain carries TRBV9 and TRBJ1-2; TRBD1 is a possible D gene (6 bases). Germline CDR1 SGDLS, CDR2 YYNGEE. This CDR3 spans 14 amino acids. Trimming took 3 bases from V and 3 from J, leaving 12 bases between them. In nucleotides, the CDR3 is TGTGCCAGCAGCGATGGACAGACGTACTATGGCTACACCTTC. Translated, it gives CASSDGQTYYGYTF.

By proportion, this clonotype is medium-sized. The chain uses TRBV27 and TRBJ1-4, with 8 positions matching TRBD1. Trimming cost V 3 bases and J 7 bases; bases outside gene matches: 10. Germline assignment: CDR1 MNHEY and CDR2 SMNVEV (reference sequence). The CDR3 is 16 amino acids. The DNA of the CDR3 is TGTGCCAGCAGTTTCCAACGGACAGGGCGAGGTGAAAAACTGTTTTTT. Amino acid sequence: CASSFQRTGRGEKLFF.

This clonotype was counted at least ten times. This chain joins TRBV9 and TRBJ2-6; maybe TRBD2 (7 bases). Germline V gene sequence: CDR1 SGDLS, CDR2 YYNGEE. Deletions cut 5 bases from V and 2 bases from J, with 11 bases between. This CDR3 region has 15 residues. CDR3 DNA sequence: TGTGCCAGCAGTGAGGGGGGGACTGGGGCCAACGTCCTGACTTTC. Residues: CASSEGGTGANVLTF.

This clonotype showed up many times. The chain combines TRBV9 with TRBJ2-1; TRBD2 agrees at 10 bases. Germline CDR1 is SGDLS and CDR2 is YYNGEE. The V gene end was trimmed by 0 bases and the J gene end by 8 bases; junction bases not matched to a gene: 11. The CDR3 has 17 residues. CDR3 amino acids: CASSVGSSGSFVDEQFF. The CDR3 DNA reads as TGTGCCAGCAGCGTAGGTTCTAGCGGGAGCTTTGTGGATGAGCAGTTCTTC.

The chain combines TRBV9 with TRBJ2-5; D is possibly TRBD2 (7 bases). Trimming pared 5 bases from V and 4 bases from J, leaving 15 bases between. The CDR3 length is 14 residues. CDR1 SGDLS and CDR2 YYNGEE come from the germline V gene. The DNA of the CDR3 is TGTGCCAGCAGTGAGGGGGGGGGAACAGAGACCCAGTACTTC. Encoded protein: CASSEGGGTETQYF.

This clonotype showed up many times. The chain joins TRBV9 to TRBJ2-3; D not certain. The CDR3 extends over 12 amino acids. The germline gives CDR1 SGDLS, CDR2 YYNGEE. V was clipped by 0 bases and J by 6 bases, with 5 bases between them. This CDR3 reads CASSVVEDTQYF. The CDR3 DNA follows: TGTGCCAGCAGCGTAGTTGAGGATACGCAGTATTTT. The full variable domain, rest sourced from reference TRBV9 and TRBJ2-3, is DSGVTQTPKHLITATGQRVTLRCSPRSGDLSVYWYQQSLDQGLQFLIQYYNGEERAKGNILERFSAQQFPDLHSELNLSSLELGDSALYFCASSVVEDTQYFGPGTRLTVL.

The gene calls are TRBV9 and TRBJ2-2; D might be TRBD1 (6 bases). CDR3 length: 15 amino acids. With 0 bases removed from V and 2 bases from J, the gap between germline ends came to 8 bases. From germline, CDR1 is SGDLS and CDR2 YYNGEE. CDR3 loop: CASSVGTVNTGELFF. CDR3 nucleotides: TGTGCCAGCAGCGTAGGGACAGTAAACACCGGGGAGCTGTTTTTT.

The chain has TRBV9 and TRBJ2-7; no clear D. With 0 bases removed from V and 3 bases from J, the gap between germline ends came to 7 bases. The length of the CDR3 is 13 residues. CDR1 and CDR2 from the germline V gene are SGDLS and YYNGEE. The CDR3 DNA sequence: TGTGCCAGCAGCGTAGCCGACGGCTACGAGCAGTACTTC. Its translation: CASSVADGYEQYF.

This clonotype was recorded at least ten times. The V and J genes are TRBV9 and TRBJ2-1, with 11 bases that match TRBD2. From germline, CDR1 is SGDLS and CDR2 YYNGEE. CDR3 length: 15 amino acids. V was pared by 0 bases and J by 8 bases, with 4 bases of the junction left unmatched. CDR3 protein: CASSVETSGGHEQFF. The CDR3 nucleotides read TGTGCCAGCAGCGTAGAAACTAGCGGGGGTCATGAGCAGTTCTTC.

This clonotype was seen at least ten times. The chain carries TRBV9 and TRBJ2-3; D perhaps matches TRBD2 (5 bases). This CDR3 has 15 amino acids. Between the trimmed V and J ends, which lost 3 bases and 3 bases, there was a span of 14 bases. Germline lookup yields CDR1 SGDLS and CDR2 YYNGEE. CDR3 sequence: CASSAERSRTDTQYF. Here the CDR3 DNA reads TGTGCCAGCAGCGCCGAGCGGAGCAGGACAGATACGCAGTATTTT.

This clonotype was seen ten or more times. The rearrangement joins TRBV9 to TRBJ1-6; D is unresolved. The CDR3 is 15 amino acids. V shed 3 bases and J shed 7 bases, with 14 bases lying between them. Per germline, CDR1 SGDLS and CDR2 YYNGEE. The CDR3 sequence: CASSETDWVNSPLHF. In nucleotides, the CDR3 is TGTGCCAGCAGCGAAACCGACTGGGTAAATTCACCCCTCCACTTT.

V gene TRBV9 combines with J gene TRBJ2-5; D is perhaps TRBD1 (5 bases). Germline CDR1 and CDR2: SGDLS and YYNGEE. The ends were cut back, 3 bases at V and 3 bases at J, with 12 bases in the middle. CDR3 length: 14 amino acids. The CDR3, as DNA: TGTGCCAGCAGCGAATCAGGGCTCGAAGAGACCCAGTACTTC. The encoded protein is CASSESGLEETQYF.

This clonotype was detected many times. This rearrangement joins TRBV9 to TRBJ2-1; 8 bases are shared with TRBD2. Trimming at V came to 3 bases and at J to 8 bases, leaving 10 bases not matched to a gene. In germline, CDR1 is SGDLS, CDR2 YYNGEE. The CDR3 spans 15 residues. CDR3 residues: CASSGTSGLADEQFF. DNA of the CDR3: TGTGCCAGCAGCGGTACTAGCGGCCTTGCGGATGAGCAGTTCTTC.

The gene calls are TRBV9 and TRBJ2-3; no definite D call. This CDR3 is built from 15 residues. The germline gives CDR1 SGDLS, CDR2 YYNGEE. Trimming cost V 2 bases and J 2 bases, with 12 bases left between them. CDR3 sequence: CASSVEDVYTDTQYF. In DNA form, the CDR3 reads TGTGCCAGCAGCGTCGAAGACGTTTACACAGATACGCAGTATTTT.

The V and J genes are TRBV9 and TRBJ2-1; 7 bases are a match to TRBD2. With 3 bases clipped from V and 4 bases from J, the junction kept 10 bases outside the gene matches. Germline-derived CDR1 and CDR2 are SGDLS and YYNGEE. The CDR3 extends over 16 amino acids. CDR3 sequence reads: CASSAGLAALYNEQFF. The CDR3 coding sequence is TGTGCCAGCAGCGCGGGTCTAGCGGCCTTATACAATGAGCAGTTCTTC.

This clonotype is deemed medium-sized (0.01 to 0.1%). The chain recombines TRBV12-3 or TRBV12-4 with TRBJ1-6; weak D call: TRBD1 (5 bases). Trimming took off 8 bases at V and 10 bases at J, with 12 bases between the two ends. The CDR3 is 12 residues long. The CDR3 sequence is CASPWRGSPLHF. The CDR3 DNA follows: TGTGCCAGCCCCTGGAGGGGATCACCCCTCCACTTT.

This rearrangement joins TRBV9 to TRBJ1-1; no clear D gene. The CDR3 is 13 amino acids. V shed 4 bases and J shed 1 base, with 8 bases lying between them. Germline CDR1 reads SGDLS; CDR2 reads YYNGEE. CDR3 residues: CASSPRGNTEAFF. The CDR3, as DNA: TGTGCCAGCAGCCCTCGGGGGAACACTGAAGCTTTCTTT.

This clonotype was detected many times. V gene TRBV9 combines with J gene TRBJ1-1, with 8 positions matching TRBD1. With 3 bases clipped from V and 1 base from J, the junction kept 8 bases outside the gene matches. This CDR3 is built from 16 residues. CDR1 and CDR2 (germline): SGDLS, YYNGEE. CDR3 amino acids: CASSGEDRGWNTEAFF. As DNA, the CDR3 is TGTGCCAGCAGCGGAGAAGACAGGGGATGGAACACTGAAGCTTTCTTT.

The sample holds many counts of this clonotype. The chain joins TRBV9 to TRBJ1-1; no clear D. The V gene's germline CDR1 is SGDLS and CDR2 YYNGEE. V lost 3 bases to trimming and J lost 0 bases, with 18 bases between them. This CDR3 spans 17 amino acids. The CDR3 DNA follows: TGTGCCAGCAGCGGCCCTGGACGGGGAGATATGAACACTGAAGCTTTCTTT. Protein: CASSGPGRGDMNTEAFF.

This clonotype was counted at least ten times. The genes are TRBV25-1 and TRBJ2-7; no firm D call. CDR3 size: 10 residues. Trimming removed 3 bases at V and 6 bases at J, with 3 bases between. CDR1 and CDR2 from the germline V gene are MGHDK and SYGVNS. CDR3 amino acids: CASSEPEQYF. The CDR3 DNA reads as TGTGCCAGCAGTGAGCCCGAGCAGTACTTC.

This clonotype is medium-sized by share. The DNA for the CDR3 is TGTGCCAGCAGCGTGTTGGGGGGACAGCAAGAGACCCAGTACTTC. Translated: CASSVLGGQQETQYF. This rearrangement joins TRBV9 to TRBJ2-5; D is possibly TRBD1 (7 bases). The CDR3 runs to 15 residues. Between the trimmed V and J ends, which lost 2 bases and 2 bases, there was a span of 13 bases. Per germline, CDR1 SGDLS and CDR2 YYNGEE. Supplemented by reference TRBV9 and TRBJ2-5, the full variable domain reads DSGVTQTPKHLITATGQRVTLRCSPRSGDLSVYWYQQSLDQGLQFLIQYYNGEERAKGNILERFSAQQFPDLHSELNLSSLELGDSALYFCASSVLGGQQETQYFGPGTRLLVL.

This chain connects TRBV9 to TRBJ2-2; TRBD2 matches at 7 bases. This CDR3 spans 18 amino acids. V gave up 0 bases and J gave up 5 bases; unmatched junction bases: 13. From germline, CDR1 is SGDLS and CDR2 YYNGEE. CDR3 in amino acids: CASSVDRLAEGRTGELFF. The CDR3 DNA is TGTGCCAGCAGCGTAGACCGCCTAGCGGAAGGGCGTACCGGGGAGCTGTTTTTT.

This clonotype was detected many times. The J gene is TRBJ2-1, the V gene TRBV9; the D gene is possibly TRBD1 (6 bases). The CDR3 is 13 amino acids. Trimming took off 0 bases at V and 7 bases at J, with 8 bases between the two ends. From germline, CDR1 is SGDLS and CDR2 YYNGEE. The CDR3 nucleotides read TGTGCCAGCAGCGTAGGGACAGTTAATGAGCAGTTCTTC. Residues: CASSVGTVNEQFF.

This clonotype counts as medium-sized (0.01 to 0.1%). The chain links TRBV9 to TRBJ1-1; D is uncertain. Germline V gene sequence: CDR1 SGDLS, CDR2 YYNGEE. The CDR3 covers 13 residues. The ends were cut back, 0 bases at V and 4 bases at J, with 7 bases in the middle. The CDR3, as DNA: TGTGCCAGCAGCGTAGGAATCTCCACTGAAGCTTTCTTT. Translation: CASSVGISTEAFF.

This chain uses TRBV9 with TRBJ2-1, with 11 bases lining up with TRBD2. V was pared by 4 bases and J by 1 base, with 1 base of the junction left unmatched. CDR3 length: 15 residues. The germline V gene encodes CDR1 SGDLS and CDR2 YYNGEE. The CDR3 DNA reads as TGTGCCAGCAGCACTAGCGGGAGTTCCTACAATGAGCAGTTCTTC. Its protein is CASSTSGSSYNEQFF. Based on the CDR3 plus reference TRBV9 and TRBJ2-1, the full variable domain is DSGVTQTPKHLITATGQRVTLRCSPRSGDLSVYWYQQSLDQGLQFLIQYYNGEERAKGNILERFSAQQFPDLHSELNLSSLELGDSALYFCASSTSGSSYNEQFFGPGTRLTVL.

By its share, this clonotype is medium-sized (0.01 to 0.1%). The rearrangement joins TRBV9 to TRBJ2-1; D unresolved. V dropped 0 bases and J dropped 1 base, with 2 bases sitting between them. This CDR3 contains 13 residues. Germline V gene lookup returns CDR1 SGDLS and CDR2 YYNGEE. The CDR3 sequence: CASSVGSYNEQFF. CDR3 in DNA: TGTGCCAGCAGCGTAGGTTCCTACAATGAGCAGTTCTTC. The entire variable domain, with the rest obtained from reference TRBV9 and TRBJ2-1, is as follows: DSGVTQTPKHLITATGQRVTLRCSPRSGDLSVYWYQQSLDQGLQFLIQYYNGEERAKGNILERFSAQQFPDLHSELNLSSLELGDSALYFCASSVGSYNEQFFGPGTRLTVL.

This clonotype was found many times. The V gene is TRBV9, the J gene TRBJ2-1, with 10 bases identical to TRBD2. Losses at the gene ends were 2 bases for V and 9 bases for J; bases not matched to a gene: 8. The CDR3 spans 15 residues. Germline CDR1 is SGDLS and CDR2 is YYNGEE. The CDR3 coding sequence is TGTGCCAGCAGCGTTGCTAGCGGGAGTCGCATTGAGCAGTTCTTC. This codes for CASSVASGSRIEQFF.

In its sample, this clonotype was seen many times. V usage is TRBV9 and J usage is TRBJ1-4, with 9 bases matching TRBD1. Per germline, CDR1 SGDLS and CDR2 YYNGEE. CDR3 size: 15 residues. J lost 5 bases, V lost 2 bases, and 4 bases had no gene match. The CDR3 sequence is CASSVRDRENEKLFF. The CDR3 DNA sequence: TGTGCCAGCAGCGTGCGGGACAGGGAAAATGAAAAACTGTTTTTT.

This clonotype was picked up many times. The V and J genes are TRBV9 and TRBJ2-3; no clear D gene. The V gene lost 3 bases and the J gene lost 4 bases, with 12 bases spanning the gap. The CDR3 has 14 residues. Germline-derived CDR1 and CDR2 are SGDLS and YYNGEE. CDR3 sequence: CASSGNLQADTQYF. The CDR3 region has the DNA TGTGCCAGCAGCGGAAACCTTCAGGCAGATACGCAGTATTTT.